Below, 20 T cell receptor beta chains from the same sample are listed, as sequenced in a study of cytotoxic CD8 clonotypes in ibrutinib-treated CLL. TCRdb keeps only in-frame clones here, not all; method: immunoSEQ multiplex PCR. The sample contains about 120,000 clones, 58% of which appear only once. The material was PBMCs, obtained after 24 months of ibrutinib treatment. The source of these receptors is a human donor with chronic lymphocytic leukemia.

The chain combines TRBV19 with TRBJ2-3, with 12 bases identical to TRBD2. The V and J ends lost 7 bases and 2 bases, in that order; junction bases with no gene match: 10. The germline gives CDR1 LNHDA, CDR2 SQIVND (reference sequence). There are 17 residues in the CDR3. DNA of the CDR3: TGTGCCAGTACGACTAGCGGGGGCCTATCCTTCACAGATACGCAGTATTTT. This translates into CASTTSGGLSFTDTQYF.

V and J are TRBV29-1 and TRBJ2-7, with 10 bases that match TRBD2. After removal of 7 bases from V and 4 bases from J, the junction contained 13 bases not matched to a gene. Germline values: CDR1 SQVTM, CDR2 ANQGSEA. The CDR3 contains 15 residues. The CDR3 sequence: CSEEVPSGGLYEQYF. In nucleotides, the CDR3 is TGCAGCGAAGAAGTCCCTAGCGGGGGCTTGTACGAGCAGTACTTC.

This clone was detected only once. CDR3 amino acids: CSVGGGTGSTDTQYF. In nucleotides, the CDR3 is TGCAGCGTTGGGGGAGGGACAGGGAGCACAGATACGCAGTATTTT. J is TRBJ2-3 and V is TRBV29-1; 9 bases agree with TRBD1. Losses at the gene ends were 4 bases for V and 0 bases for J; bases not matched to a gene: 5. The CDR3 contains 15 residues. The germline V gene has CDR1 SQVTM and CDR2 ANQGSEA.

The chain employs TRBV5-1 and TRBJ2-3; D uncertain. CDR3 size: 13 residues. CDR1 is SGHRS, CDR2 YFSETQ, per germline. Trimming stripped 5 bases from V and 4 bases from J, with 11 bases between. The CDR3 region is CASSERSPDTQYF. CDR3 nucleotide sequence: TGCGCCAGCAGTGAACGGAGCCCAGATACGCAGTATTTT. Looking up the rest from reference TRBV5-1 and TRBJ2-3 gives the full variable domain: KAGVTQTPRYLIKTRGQQVTLSCSPISGHRSVSWYQQTPGQGLQFLFEYFSETQRNKGNFPGRFSGRQFSNSRSEMNVSTLELGDSALYLCASSERSPDTQYFGPGTRLTVL.

The chain is built from TRBV12-5 and TRBJ1-5; D possibly corresponds to TRBD1 (5 bases). V gave up 1 base and J gave up 4 bases, with 8 bases separating them. The germline CDR1 and CDR2 sequences are LGHNT and FRNRAP. This CDR3 is built from 14 residues. This CDR3 reads CASGLEGTNQPQHF. The CDR3 nucleotides read TGTGCTAGTGGTTTGGAGGGGACGAATCAGCCCCAGCATTTT. Drawing the rest from reference TRBV12-5 and TRBJ1-5, the complete variable domain is DARVTQTPRHKVTEMGQEVTMRCQPILGHNTVFWYRQTMMQGLELLAYFRNRAPLDDSGMPKDRFSAEMPDATLATLKIQPSEPRDSAVYFCASGLEGTNQPQHFGDGTRLSIL.

The J gene is TRBJ2-5, the V gene TRBV9, with D possibly matching TRBD1 (5 bases). V lost 4 bases to trimming and J lost 2 bases, with 12 bases between them. The CDR3 has 14 amino acids. Germline CDR1 SGDLS, CDR2 YYNGEE. The CDR3 nucleotides are TGTGCCAGCAGCACAAGAGACAGTCAAGAGACCCAGTACTTC. Its translation is CASSTRDSQETQYF.

The chain combines TRBV28 with TRBJ2-1, with D unresolved. V was pared by 5 bases and J by 4 bases, with 15 bases between. This CDR3 is 15 amino acids long. The germline V gene has CDR1 MDHEN and CDR2 SYDVKM. The CDR3 region is CASSPSGPKYNEQFF. The CDR3 DNA reads as TGTGCCAGCAGTCCCAGTGGTCCCAAGTACAATGAGCAGTTCTTC.

There are a few counts of this clone. V and J are TRBV6-5 and TRBJ1-1, with D perhaps matching TRBD1 (6 bases). CDR1 and CDR2 from the germline V gene are MNHEY and SVGAGI. The CDR3 spans 12 residues. With 5 bases removed from V and 8 bases from J, the gap between germline ends came to 12 bases. The CDR3 spells CASSRGAEEAFF. As DNA, the CDR3 is TGTGCCAGCAGTCGGGGGGCAGAAGAAGCTTTCTTT.

This rearrangement joins TRBV7-9 to TRBJ2-3; 9 bases are a match to TRBD2. The CDR3 consists of 15 residues. Germline values: CDR1 SEHNR, CDR2 FQNEAQ (reference sequence). Trimming removed 1 base from V and 5 bases from J; junction bases left unmatched: 4. The CDR3 DNA reads TGTGCCAGCAGCTTAGGCGGGGGGGCCGGAGATACGCAGTATTTT. Residues: CASSLGGGAGDTQYF.

The gene calls are TRBV7-8 and TRBJ2-7, with D perhaps TRBD1 (5 bases). This CDR3 has 13 residues. Germline CDR1 and CDR2: SGHVS and FQNEAQ. Trimming removed 4 bases at V and 2 bases at J, with 9 bases between. Here the CDR3 DNA reads TGTGCCAGCAGCTCCAGGGTAACCTACGAGCAGTACTTC. It encodes CASSSRVTYEQYF.

Worth noting for this clone: In the same sample, other DNA sequences code for this CDR3. V is TRBV6-5 and J is TRBJ2-5; D remains unclear. The CDR3 spans 11 residues. V shed 5 bases and J shed 4 bases, with 5 bases lying between them. Looked up from germline, CDR1 is MNHEY and CDR2 is SVGAGI. This CDR3 is CASSTRETQYF. Written as DNA, the CDR3 is TGTGCCAGCAGTACACGAGAGACCCAGTACTTC.

This rearrangement joins TRBV5-1 to TRBJ1-1; the D gene is possibly TRBD1 (5 bases). The CDR3 has 14 amino acids. V dropped 3 bases and J dropped 4 bases, with 13 bases sitting between them. Germline CDR1 is SGHRS and CDR2 is YFSETQ. The CDR3 coding sequence is TGCGCCAGCAGCTCGCTTATTAGGGGCACTGAAGCTTTCTTT. It specifies CASSSLIRGTEAFF.

The gene calls are TRBV5-1 and TRBJ1-1, with D perhaps TRBD1 (6 bases). CDR3 length equals 16 residues. Trimming pared 2 bases from V and 1 base from J, leaving 15 bases between. Per the germline V gene, CDR1 is SGHRS and CDR2 is YFSETQ. CDR3 sequence (DNA): TGCGCCAGCAGCTTTCACCCCCCAGGGGCGAACACTGAAGCTTTCTTT. Translating gives CASSFHPPGANTEAFF.

The CDR3 DNA is TGTGCCAGCAGCTTAGAGAGGTTGGCAGAAAAGGAGACCCAGTACTTC. It codes for CASSLERLAEKETQYF. This chain uses TRBV7-9 with TRBJ2-5, with no clear D. CDR3 size: 16 residues. V lost 1 base to trimming and J lost 5 bases, with 17 bases between them. Germline lookup yields CDR1 SEHNR and CDR2 FQNEAQ (reference sequence).

This clone turned up a few times. This chain uses TRBV5-1 with TRBJ2-1, with TRBD1 matching 11 bases. The V gene end was trimmed by 4 bases and the J gene end by 6 bases; junction bases not matched to a gene: 9. This CDR3 spans 16 amino acids. The germline V gene has CDR1 SGHRS and CDR2 YFSETQ. CDR3 sequence: CASSPPRTGGLNEQFF. In nucleotides, the CDR3 is TGCGCCAGCAGCCCCCCTCGGACAGGGGGCCTCAATGAGCAGTTCTTC.

The V and J genes are TRBV5-4 and TRBJ1-1; possibly TRBD1 for D (5 bases). V was clipped by 4 bases and J by 2 bases, with 12 bases between them. Germline lookup yields CDR1 SGHNT and CDR2 YYREEE (reference sequence). This CDR3 is built from 14 residues. The CDR3 here is CASSHRDGNTEAFF. The DNA for the CDR3 is TGTGCCAGCAGCCATAGGGACGGTAACACTGAAGCTTTCTTT.

The chain links TRBV5-1 to TRBJ1-1; a possible D gene is TRBD1 (5 bases). The germline V and J ends were trimmed by 1 base and 3 bases, with 10 bases remaining between them. Per the germline V gene, CDR1 is SGHRS and CDR2 is YFSETQ. CDR3 length equals 14 residues. CDR3 nucleotide sequence: TGCGCCAGCAGCTTGTCGCCCAGGGACACTGAAGCTTTCTTT. This gives the protein CASSLSPRDTEAFF. The entire variable domain, with the rest obtained from reference TRBV5-1 and TRBJ1-1, is as follows: KAGVTQTPRYLIKTRGQQVTLSCSPISGHRSVSWYQQTPGQGLQFLFEYFSETQRNKGNFPGRFSGRQFSNSRSEMNVSTLELGDSALYLCASSLSPRDTEAFFGQGTRLTVV.

The chain links TRBV2 to TRBJ1-6, with 7 bases matching TRBD1. CDR1 is SNHLY, CDR2 FYNNEI, per germline. J was trimmed by 5 bases and V by 3 bases; bases with no gene match: 4. The CDR3 covers 15 residues. The DNA of the CDR3 is TGTGCCAGCAGTGAGCAGGGACAGAATAATTCACCCCTCCACTTT. Its protein product is CASSEQGQNNSPLHF.

The rearrangement links TRBV5-1 to TRBJ2-1, with 10 bases identical to TRBD1. The trim removed 3 bases at V and 6 bases at J, leaving 9 bases unmatched. CDR3 size: 16 residues. Germline assignment: CDR1 SGHRS and CDR2 YFSETQ. The CDR3 DNA is TGCGCCAGCAGCTCCGGTGACAGGGGGCGCCTCAATGAGCAGTTCTTC. As protein: CASSSGDRGRLNEQFF.

The V gene is TRBV13, the J gene TRBJ2-3; D uncertain. CDR3 length: 14 residues. Germline V lookup: CDR1 PRHDT, CDR2 FYEKMQ (reference sequence). The V end was cut by 2 bases, the J end by 2 bases, with 8 bases between. CDR3 coding DNA: TGTGCCAGCAGCTTACCCCGAATCACAGATACGCAGTATTTT. Protein product: CASSLPRITDTQYF.